The 21 T cell receptor beta chains given below trace back to one sample, sequenced in a study of blood T cell repertoires in COVID-19. Profiling relied on immunoSEQ multiplex PCR, and the TCRdb table lists in-frame clones only, not all of them. The table lists about 270,000 clones, 86% of them singletons. Material: peripheral blood. Receptor source: a man between 40 and 49 years old who had recovered from COVID-19.

The genes are TRBV29-1 and TRBJ2-6, with D possibly TRBD1 on 6 matching bases. CDR1 and CDR2 from the germline V gene are SQVTM and ANQGSEA. Between the trimmed V and J ends, which lost 6 bases and 0 bases, there was a span of 18 bases. CDR3 size: 17 residues. The CDR3, as DNA: TGCAGCGTGGCAAAACCGGGACATAACTCTGGGGCCAACGTCCTGACTTTC. It codes for CSVAKPGHNSGANVLTF.

The chain combines TRBV7-2 with TRBJ2-7; 8 bases are shared with TRBD1. Germline V gene lookup returns CDR1 SGHTA and CDR2 FQGNSA. This CDR3 is built from 14 residues. The ends lost 1 base at V and 5 bases at J; junction bases unmatched: 4. The CDR3: CASSLGDRGHEQYF. DNA of the CDR3: TGTGCCAGCAGCTTAGGTGACAGGGGCCACGAGCAGTACTTC.

The CDR3 sequence: CASSETGYNSAFF. CDR3 DNA sequence: TGTGCCAGCTCGGAGACAGGGTACAATTCAGCTTTCTTT. The chain is built from TRBV18 and TRBJ1-1; 7 nucleotides agree with TRBD1. From germline, CDR1 is KGHSH and CDR2 LQKENI. Trimming at V came to 6 bases and at J to 10 bases, leaving 11 bases not matched to a gene. CDR3 length equals 13 residues. The variable domain in full, with the rest retrieved from reference TRBV18 and TRBJ1-1, is NAGVMQNPRHLVRRRGQEARLRCSPMKGHSHVYWYRQLPEEGLKFMVYLQKENIIDESGMPKERFSAEFPKEGPSILRIQQVVRGDSAAYFCASSETGYNSAFFGQGTRLTVV.

This clone has just a few counts. This rearrangement joins TRBV7-8 to TRBJ1-1, with D perhaps matching TRBD1 (5 bases). This CDR3 has 13 residues. Germline V CDR1 and CDR2: SGHVS, FQNEAQ. V was trimmed by 7 bases and J by 1 base, leaving 10 bases between them. The CDR3 region is CASTLGGNTEAFF. The CDR3 DNA is TGTGCCAGCACCCTGGGGGGGAACACTGAAGCTTTCTTT.

The chain employs TRBV5-5 and TRBJ1-2; TRBD1 is a possible D gene (5 bases). The CDR3 length is 14 residues. Looked up from germline, CDR1 is SGHKS and CDR2 is YYEKEE (reference sequence). V was clipped by 1 base and J by 3 bases, with 10 bases between them. CDR3 nucleotides: TGTGCCAGCAGCTTGAGGAGGGGCGACTATGGCTACACCTTC. Its protein product is CASSLRRGDYGYTF.

The gene calls are TRBV7-2 and TRBJ2-4; D is possibly TRBD2 (7 bases). The CDR3 loop spans 14 amino acids. Germline loops: CDR1 SGHTA, CDR2 FQGNSA. Trimming took 5 bases from V and 9 from J, leaving 17 bases between them. As DNA, the CDR3 is TGTGCCAGCAGCCTCTGGGGGGGCTCCAGCATTCAGTACTTC. It encodes CASSLWGGSSIQYF.

V is TRBV9 and J is TRBJ1-1; TRBD1 is a possible D gene (6 bases). CDR3 length: 13 residues. Trimming pared 0 bases from V and 7 bases from J, leaving 10 bases between. From germline, CDR1 is SGDLS and CDR2 YYNGEE. CDR3 sequence reads: CASSVVEGGEAFF. In nucleotides, the CDR3 is TGTGCCAGCAGCGTAGTTGAAGGGGGTGAAGCTTTCTTT.

The chain carries TRBV9 and TRBJ2-1, with D unresolved. The CDR3 is 14 residues long. V lost 0 bases and J lost 9, with 13 bases in between. Germline V gene data show CDR1 as SGDLS and CDR2 as YYNGEE. The CDR3 is CASSVVAAEIEQFF. In DNA form, the CDR3 reads TGTGCCAGCAGCGTAGTAGCAGCAGAGATTGAGCAGTTCTTC. The whole variable domain, filled in from reference TRBV9 and TRBJ2-1, reads DSGVTQTPKHLITATGQRVTLRCSPRSGDLSVYWYQQSLDQGLQFLIQYYNGEERAKGNILERFSAQQFPDLHSELNLSSLELGDSALYFCASSVVAAEIEQFFGPGTRLTVL.

This clone was detected only a few times. The rearrangement links TRBV19 to TRBJ1-3; no firm D call. V gave up 3 bases and J gave up 5 bases, with 14 bases separating them. This CDR3 has 15 residues. Germline loops: CDR1 LNHDA, CDR2 SQIVND (reference sequence). CDR3 DNA: TGTGCCAGTAGTATCGTTTCGACTTATCGAAACACCATATATTTT. It codes for CASSIVSTYRNTIYF.

J is TRBJ2-5 and V is TRBV9; 9 bases match TRBD2. Germline V gene data show CDR1 as SGDLS and CDR2 as YYNGEE. The CDR3 length is 16 residues. The V gene end was trimmed by 0 bases and the J gene end by 1 base; junction bases not matched to a gene: 4. CDR3 sequence: CASSVDPAGGQETQYF. The DNA of the CDR3 is TGTGCCAGCAGCGTAGATCCAGCGGGAGGCCAAGAGACCCAGTACTTC.

The chain employs TRBV5-1 and TRBJ1-2; 11 nucleotides align to TRBD1. Trimming at V came to 4 bases and at J to 5 bases, leaving 7 bases not matched to a gene. The germline CDR1 and CDR2 sequences are SGHRS and YFSETQ. The CDR3 is made up of 15 amino acids. The CDR3 DNA is TGCGCCAGCAGCCAACGGGACAGGGGGACTTATGGCTACACCTTC. Translation gives CASSQRDRGTYGYTF.

CDR3 region: CASSERGGAGTGELFF. The CDR3 nucleotides are TGTGCCAGCAGTGAAAGGGGGGGCGCGGGCACCGGGGAGCTGTTTTTT. V is TRBV6-1 and J is TRBJ2-2; maybe TRBD2 (7 bases). The CDR3 runs 16 residues. The germline V gene encodes CDR1 MNHNS and CDR2 SASEGT. Between the trimmed V and J ends, which lost 2 bases and 4 bases, there was a span of 14 bases.

The chain employs TRBV9 and TRBJ1-2; 9 bases agree with TRBD1. The CDR3 has 14 residues. After removal of 2 bases from V and 5 bases from J, the junction contained 4 bases not matched to a gene. Germline V CDR1 and CDR2: SGDLS, YYNGEE. CDR3 loop: CASSVGTGTYGYTF. The CDR3 region has the DNA TGTGCCAGCAGCGTCGGGACAGGGACATATGGCTACACCTTC.

This chain joins TRBV5-4 and TRBJ1-1, with 8 bases fitting TRBD1. Germline trimming cut 4 bases from V and 3 bases from J; bases unmatched to any gene: 8. Looked up from germline, CDR1 is SGHNT and CDR2 is YYREEE (reference sequence). The CDR3 extends over 15 amino acids. The CDR3 coding sequence is TGTGCCAGCAGCCCCCGGACAGGGAAGCACACTGAAGCTTTCTTT. Translating gives CASSPRTGKHTEAFF.

The genes are TRBV4-3 and TRBJ1-2; D is possibly TRBD1 (5 bases). This CDR3 has 13 residues. Trimming pared 6 bases from V and 8 bases from J, leaving 16 bases between. CDR1 and CDR2 from the germline V gene are LGHNA and YSLEER. CDR3 nucleotides: TGCGCCAGCAGGGCACGGGGGGGATTAGGCTACACCTTC. Its protein is CASRARGGLGYTF.

The genes are TRBV5-4 and TRBJ2-7, with TRBD1 as a possible D gene (5 bases). Trimming stripped 1 base from V and 3 bases from J, with 8 bases between. The CDR3 spans 13 residues. Germline CDR1 is SGHNT and CDR2 is YYREEE (reference sequence). The CDR3 DNA is TGTGCCAGCAGCTTGCAGGGCGTCTACGAGCAGTACTTC. It codes for CASSLQGVYEQYF.

This chain links TRBV19 with TRBJ1-1; D is uncertain. CDR1 LNHDA and CDR2 SQIVND come from the germline V gene (reference sequence). Between the trimmed V and J ends, which lost 4 bases and 4 bases, there was a span of 22 bases. The CDR3 is 17 amino acids. The CDR3: CASSTRGGQSFSTEAFF. CDR3 sequence (DNA): TGTGCCAGTAGTACCCGCGGTGGCCAGAGCTTTAGCACTGAAGCTTTCTTT.

The CDR3 loop reads CASSQQGGAGELFF. The CDR3 DNA reads as TGTGCCAGCAGCCAGCAGGGGGGCGCCGGGGAGCTGTTTTTT. This chain connects TRBV6-5 to TRBJ2-2, with D perhaps TRBD1 (7 bases). This CDR3 has 14 amino acids. The germline V gene encodes CDR1 MNHEY and CDR2 SVGAGI. Trimming stripped 6 bases from V and 6 bases from J, with 14 bases between.

This clone was seen just once. The CDR3 spells CASSPSWDFSYEQYF. CDR3 DNA: TGTGCCAGCAGCCCGTCGTGGGACTTCTCCTACGAGCAGTACTTC. This chain links TRBV9 with TRBJ2-7, with D tentatively TRBD2 (6 bases). The CDR3 contains 15 residues. The V gene's germline CDR1 is SGDLS and CDR2 YYNGEE. Trimming pared 4 bases from V and 0 bases from J, leaving 14 bases between.

CDR3 sequence: CATSRGDSGSEQFF. CDR3 nucleotides: TGTGCCACCAGCAGAGGGGACTCAGGGAGTGAGCAGTTCTTC. The chain uses TRBV15 and TRBJ2-1; a weak D match, TRBD2 (6 bases). The germline CDR1 and CDR2 sequences are LNHNV and YYDKDF (reference sequence). The CDR3 covers 14 residues. Deletions cut 1 base from V and 9 bases from J, with 13 bases between.

This clone showed up just once. The CDR3 loop reads CASSRDRGAEQYF. Here the CDR3 DNA reads TGTGCCAGCAGCCGGGACAGGGGAGCCGAGCAGTACTTC. The chain joins TRBV2 to TRBJ2-7; 10 positions match TRBD1. Trimming took 6 bases from V and 6 from J; bases not matched to a gene: 5. CDR3 length equals 13 residues. Germline V gene sequence: CDR1 SNHLY, CDR2 FYNNEI.